The 31 T cell receptor beta chains below all came from one sample that was sequenced in a study of CD8 T cells in Susac syndrome. After extraction with the RNeasy kit, about 0.45 to 1 ug of the RNA was reverse transcribed using random hexamers. TCRdb processed the immunoSEQ multiplex PCR reads anew with MiXCR; each CDR3 protein has one entry. The table lists 100,000 or so distinct CDR3 sequences, about 96% of them singletons, with 0.3% in the top ten. Sequencing was done on a sample of CD8+ T cells from PBMCs. The receptor source for this set is a human donor with Susac syndrome.

This rearrangement joins TRBV20-1 to TRBJ2-5; no firm D call. The CDR3 is 11 amino acids. CDR1 DFQATT and CDR2 SNEGSKA come from the germline V gene (reference sequence). V was trimmed by 7 bases and J by 0 bases, leaving 6 bases between them. The CDR3 nucleotides read TGCAGTGGTCTAGACCAAGAGACCCAGTACTTC. Translated: CSGLDQETQYF.

J is TRBJ2-5 and V is TRBV2; either TRBD1 or TRBD2 may supply D (5 bases each). Germline assignment: CDR1 SNHLY and CDR2 FYNNEI. This CDR3 contains 13 residues. Trimming removed 7 bases from V and 5 bases from J, with 14 bases in between. The CDR3 region has the DNA TGTGCCAGCAAAAGGGACCCCGGCGAGACCCAGTACTTC. It specifies CASKRDPGETQYF.

The chain uses TRBV20-1 and TRBJ2-7; tentatively, D is TRBD2 (8 bases). The germline V and J ends were trimmed by 6 bases and 2 bases, with 20 bases remaining between them. The CDR3 runs to 15 residues. Germline V gene sequence: CDR1 DFQATT, CDR2 SNEGSKA (reference sequence). CDR3 loop: CSAEPGGQGAYEQYF. CDR3 coding DNA: TGCAGTGCCGAGCCGGGGGGGCAGGGGGCCTACGAGCAGTACTTC.

This rearrangement joins TRBV12-3 or TRBV12-4 to TRBJ2-1; a weak D match, TRBD2 (6 bases). V dropped 8 bases and J dropped 2 bases, with 10 bases sitting between them. CDR3 length: 13 residues. CDR3 sequence reads: CASGGGAYNEQFF. In nucleotides, the CDR3 is TGTGCCAGCGGAGGCGGGGCCTACAATGAGCAGTTCTTC.

The gene calls are TRBV5-6 and TRBJ1-5; no clear D gene. This CDR3 spans 14 amino acids. The V end was cut by 0 bases, the J end by 3 bases, with 7 bases between. From germline, CDR1 is SGHDT and CDR2 YYEEEE. Here the CDR3 reads CASSLGQNNQPQHF. For the CDR3, the DNA is TGTGCCAGCAGCTTGGGTCAGAACAATCAGCCCCAGCATTTT.

The rearrangement uses TRBV14 and TRBJ2-1; unclear D gene. This CDR3 region has 15 residues. Trimming removed 0 bases from V and 2 bases from J, with 8 bases in between. Germline lookup yields CDR1 SGHDN and CDR2 FVKESK. In DNA form, the CDR3 reads TGTGCCAGCAGCCAAGACGTTGGAGCCTACAATGAGCAGTTCTTC. Encoded protein: CASSQDVGAYNEQFF.

The chain combines TRBV20-1 with TRBJ2-2; D is perhaps TRBD1 (6 bases). Germline V lookup: CDR1 DFQATT, CDR2 SNEGSKA (reference sequence). Trimming removed 1 base from V and 3 bases from J, with 9 bases in between. The CDR3 has 14 residues. The CDR3 DNA sequence: TGCAGTGCTAGAGCTAGGGGGTACACCGGGGAGCTGTTTTTT. Translating gives CSARARGYTGELFF.

V and J are TRBV24-1 and TRBJ2-5; 10 nucleotides agree with TRBD1. V lost 5 bases, J lost 2 bases, and 4 bases stayed unmatched. Germline V gene data show CDR1 as KGHDR and CDR2 as SFDVKD. This CDR3 has 15 amino acids. CDR3 sequence (DNA): TGTGCCACCAGTGGTGGACAGGGGGTGCAAGAGACCCAGTACTTC. It yields the protein CATSGGQGVQETQYF.

The rearrangement uses TRBV12-3 or TRBV12-4 and TRBJ2-3; 10 bases line up with TRBD2. CDR3 length: 15 residues. V lost 1 base and J lost 3; bases outside the gene matches: 1. In DNA form, the CDR3 reads TGTGCCAGCAGTTTAGAGCGGGGGGGTACAGATACGCAGTATTTT. This codes for CASSLERGGTDTQYF.

J is TRBJ1-2 and V is TRBV29-1; TRBD1 aligns across 10 bases. With V trimmed by 4 bases and J by 2 bases, 7 bases remained unmatched. The germline V gene has CDR1 SQVTM and CDR2 ANQGSEA. The CDR3 covers 15 residues. This chain's CDR3 is CSVGVGTGANYGYTF. The DNA for the CDR3 is TGCAGCGTTGGCGTAGGGACAGGGGCCAACTATGGCTACACCTTC.

V usage is TRBV6-5 and J usage is TRBJ2-2; 7 bases fit TRBD1. The V and J ends lost 0 bases and 10 bases, in that order; junction bases with no gene match: 14. This CDR3 spans 17 amino acids. Germline V gene sequence: CDR1 MNHEY, CDR2 SVGAGI. CDR3 nucleotide sequence: TGTGCCAGCAGTTACTCGGCCGTGACAGGGCAGGTCTTGGAGCTGTTTTTT. Translating it yields CASSYSAVTGQVLELFF.

The J gene is TRBJ1-4, the V gene TRBV27, with 10 bases fitting TRBD1. V lost 6 bases and J lost 11; bases outside the gene matches: 9. CDR1 is MNHEY, CDR2 SMNVEV, per germline (reference sequence). This CDR3 has 14 amino acids. In nucleotides, the CDR3 is TGTGCCAGCAGGGCCCCCGGGACAGGGGAGAAACTGTTTTTT. This codes for CASRAPGTGEKLFF.

The chain couples TRBV12-3 or TRBV12-4 to TRBJ2-1, with D maybe TRBD2 (5 bases). V lost 5 bases and J lost 5, with 13 bases in between. There are 14 residues in the CDR3. In DNA form, the CDR3 reads TGTGCCAGCAGTCATACTAGTCCCAACAATGAGCAGTTCTTC. This codes for CASSHTSPNNEQFF.

The V and J genes are TRBV10-3 and TRBJ1-5, with D possibly being TRBD1 (5 bases). This CDR3 comprises 13 residues. Germline CDR1 reads ENHRY; CDR2 reads SYGVKD. V shed 9 bases and J shed 0 bases, with 9 bases lying between them. In nucleotides, the CDR3 is TGTGCCATAGCGACAGATAGCAATCAGCCCCAGCATTTT. Its translation is CAIATDSNQPQHF.

The chain is built from TRBV24-1 and TRBJ2-5; 8 bases map to TRBD2. The CDR3 is 15 residues long. The junction had 3 bases not matched to a gene; V was cut back by 0 bases and J by 4 bases. Germline CDR1 and CDR2: KGHDR and SFDVKD. The CDR3 is CATSDLQAGVETQYF. In DNA, the CDR3 is TGTGCCACCAGTGATTTGCAAGCGGGGGTAGAGACCCAGTACTTC.

The chain employs TRBV27 and TRBJ2-2, with D possibly TRBD2 on 5 matching bases. With 1 base removed from V and 6 bases from J, the gap between germline ends came to 12 bases. The CDR3 spans 15 residues. Germline V gives CDR1 MNHEY, CDR2 SMNVEV (reference sequence). CDR3 coding DNA: TGTGCCAGCAGTTTATGGGGTACGCGGGCCGGGGAGCTGTTTTTT. Translation gives CASSLWGTRAGELFF.

The genes are TRBV18 and TRBJ1-2; D unclear. Germline V lookup: CDR1 KGHSH, CDR2 LQKENI. V was pared by 5 bases and J by 8 bases, with 15 bases between. The CDR3 length is 13 residues. The CDR3 region is CASSSADSRGYTF. The CDR3 bases are TGTGCCAGCTCATCGGCTGACTCTAGGGGCTACACCTTC.

This sequence joins TRBV6-5 and TRBJ2-7; D remains ambiguous. V gave up 2 bases and J gave up 0 bases, with 8 bases separating them. The CDR3 spans 14 residues. From germline, CDR1 is MNHEY and CDR2 SVGAGI. CDR3 DNA sequence: TGTGCCAGCAGTTACCAAAGGGCCTCCTACGAGCAGTACTTC. Translating gives CASSYQRASYEQYF.

The chain carries TRBV29-1 and TRBJ2-5; no firm D call. This CDR3 is built from 14 residues. Germline V lookup: CDR1 SQVTM, CDR2 ANQGSEA. The germline V and J ends were trimmed by 6 bases and 4 bases, with 18 bases remaining between them. For the CDR3, the DNA is TGCAGCGTCCCAGGCGCATCTCTGGGAGAGACCCAGTACTTC. It encodes CSVPGASLGETQYF.

This chain uses TRBV6-5 with TRBJ2-4, with 7 bases aligning to TRBD1. CDR1 is MNHEY and CDR2 is SVGAGI in the germline V gene. With V trimmed by 4 bases and J by 6 bases, 12 bases remained unmatched. The CDR3 sequence is 16 residues long. Written as DNA, the CDR3 is TGTGCCAGCAGTTTCCACAGGGGCGCCTCAGGAAACATTCAGTACTTC. This codes for CASSFHRGASGNIQYF.

This chain uses TRBV15 with TRBJ1-5, with no clear D. The germline V and J ends were trimmed by 1 base and 4 bases, with 2 bases remaining between them. The CDR3 is 12 amino acids. The germline CDR1 and CDR2 sequences are LNHNV and YYDKDF (reference sequence). CDR3 nucleotides: TGTGCCACCAGCAGAGTGAATCAGCCCCAGCATTTT. Translation: CATSRVNQPQHF.

This sequence joins TRBV3-1 and TRBJ2-7; TRBD1 aligns across 9 bases. With V trimmed by 0 bases and J by 3 bases, 3 bases remained unmatched. Germline V CDR1 and CDR2: LGHDT, YNNKEL (reference sequence). CDR3 length: 15 residues. The CDR3 coding sequence is TGTGCCAGCAGCCAAGATCGGGGACAGGGCTACGAGCAGTACTTC. This codes for CASSQDRGQGYEQYF.

V gene TRBV20-1 combines with J gene TRBJ2-1; 10 bases agree with TRBD2. This CDR3 has 13 residues. With V trimmed by 5 bases and J by 4 bases, 2 bases remained unmatched. In germline, CDR1 is DFQATT, CDR2 SNEGSKA (reference sequence). As DNA, the CDR3 is TGCAGTGCTCAACTAGCGGGATACAATGAGCAGTTCTTC. Amino acids: CSAQLAGYNEQFF.

The rearrangement joins TRBV29-1 to TRBJ2-7; no reliable D call. CDR1 is SQVTM and CDR2 is ANQGSEA in the germline V gene. This CDR3 spans 11 amino acids. V dropped 8 bases and J dropped 5 bases, with 13 bases sitting between them. CDR3 DNA sequence: TGCAGCCTGGGCCGTCCCCACGAGCAGTACTTC. It translates to CSLGRPHEQYF.

The chain joins TRBV11-2 to TRBJ2-7; TRBD2 agrees at 9 bases. The CDR3 has 20 amino acids. J was trimmed by 6 bases and V by 2 bases; bases with no gene match: 23. The germline V gene has CDR1 SGHAT and CDR2 FQNNGV. The CDR3 reads CASSLNSWREGRGLTSEQYF. CDR3 bases: TGTGCCAGCAGCTTAAATTCTTGGCGGGAGGGCCGAGGGTTGACCAGCGAGCAGTACTTC.

The V gene is TRBV15, the J gene TRBJ1-1; TRBD1 agrees at 7 bases. V shed 1 base, J shed 3 bases, and the junction held 2 bases outside the gene matches. CDR1 and CDR2 from the germline V gene are LNHNV and YYDKDF (reference sequence). This CDR3 is built from 14 residues. CDR3 sequence (DNA): TGTGCCACCAGCAGAGGACAGGGATACACTGAAGCTTTCTTT. Residues: CATSRGQGYTEAFF. Full variable domain (remainder filled in from reference TRBV15 and TRBJ1-1): DAMVIQNPRYQVTQFGKPVTLSCSQTLNHNVMYWYQQKSSQAPKLLFHYYDKDFNNEADTPDNFQSRRPNTSFCFLDIRSPGLGDTAMYLCATSRGQGYTEAFFGQGTRLTVV.

The chain carries TRBV3-1 and TRBJ1-3, with no clear D. The CDR3 runs 14 residues. V was pared by 1 base and J by 2 bases, with 6 bases between. Germline V CDR1 and CDR2: LGHDT, YNNKEL (reference sequence). The CDR3 here is CASSQAWPGNTIYF. In nucleotides, the CDR3 is TGTGCCAGCAGCCAAGCATGGCCTGGAAACACCATATATTTT.

The V call is TRBV20-1, the J call TRBJ2-7, with 10 positions matching TRBD2. The CDR3 is 14 amino acids. Trimming cost V 4 bases and J 1 base; bases outside gene matches: 4. Germline V gene data show CDR1 as DFQATT and CDR2 as SNEGSKA (reference sequence). The CDR3: CSAIWTSGSYEQYF. CDR3 DNA: TGCAGTGCTATCTGGACTAGCGGTTCCTACGAGCAGTACTTC.

There are a few counts of this clonotype. The chain uses TRBV2 and TRBJ1-2; 8 nucleotides match TRBD1. This CDR3 comprises 15 residues. V was clipped by 0 bases and J by 4 bases; unmatched bases: 4. Germline CDR1 is SNHLY and CDR2 is FYNNEI. The CDR3 sequence: CASSEAAGGGYGYTF. The CDR3 bases are TGTGCCAGCAGTGAAGCGGCAGGGGGCGGCTATGGCTACACCTTC.

This sequence joins TRBV12-3 or TRBV12-4 and TRBJ2-5; TRBD1 is a possible D gene (7 bases). V was cut by 5 bases and J by 0 bases, with 16 bases left in between. The CDR3 covers 16 residues. The chain's CDR3 is CASSPSQGDYQETQYF. CDR3 DNA sequence: TGTGCCAGCAGTCCGAGTCAGGGGGACTACCAAGAGACCCAGTACTTC.

The V and J genes are TRBV29-1 and TRBJ2-5; D is undetermined. V was cut by 3 bases and J by 2 bases, with 16 bases left in between. CDR1 and CDR2 from the germline V gene are SQVTM and ANQGSEA. The CDR3 is made up of 15 amino acids. The CDR3: CSVEKDSEEQETQYF. The CDR3 nucleotides are TGCAGCGTTGAGAAAGATTCAGAGGAGCAAGAGACCCAGTACTTC.